This TCR beta chain derives from a study of cytomegalovirus exposure and HLA in healthy donors. On the study more broadly: Among the approximately 420 donors who were genotyped, about 80% fell in the genetic ancestry cluster that is associated with self-reported Caucasian donors.

Healthy individuals who donated bone marrow served as the donors. Despite likely unrecorded immune exposures, the donors were nominally healthy at the time of sampling. The CDR3 is 14 residues long. Study observations and caveats: The listing of some 170 TCR beta chains classed them as cytomegalovirus-associated.

Vbeta (60) and Jbeta (13) primers were used in the PCR. The assay was immunoSEQ multiplex PCR, and TCRdb's table has in-frame clones only and misses some. Found here are approximately 120,000 clones, around 80% of them singletons; the top ten hold roughly a tenth. Notes on this clone: Its antigen remains unidentified.

The receptor comes from a young man in good health and CMV-seropositive. Material: PBMCs. The chain links TRBV21-1 to TRBJ2-7; TRBD2, the table's D call, lacks a check against the DNA. TRBV21-1 is termed a pseudogene. The CDR3 region is CASSNRGQTYEQYF. The DNA for the CDR3 is TGTGCCAGCAGCAATAGAGGGCAGACCTACGAGCAGTACTTC.